A single TCR beta chain is shown here with its context. Profiling relied on immunoSEQ multiplex PCR, and the TCRdb table lists in-frame clones only, not all of them. The repertoire consists of roughly 100,000 clones, with about 91% occurring once and the leading ten covering under 2.5%. V lost 4 bases and J lost 0, with 7 bases in between. This CDR3 has 15 residues. CDR1 and CDR2 (germline): PRHDT, FYEKMQ (reference sequence). The data originate from a study of control samples from healthy donors and cancer patients. What was sequenced was blood. The receptor was derived from a young woman in good health. V usage is TRBV13 and J usage is TRBJ2-6; D is unresolved. CDR3 DNA sequence: TGTGCCAGCAGCTCCACGGGCTCTGGGGCCAACGTCCTGACTTTC. This translates into CASSSTGSGANVLTF. The variable domain in full, completed from reference TRBV13 and TRBJ2-6, reads AAGVIQSPRHLIKEKRETATLKCYPIPRHDTVYWYQQGPGQDPQFLISFYEKMQSDKGSIPDRFSAQQFSDYHSELNMSSLELGDSALYFCASSSTGSGANVLTFGAGSRLTVL.